Shown below are 8 T cell receptor beta chains from a single sample sequenced in a study of control samples from healthy donors and cancer patients. The repertoire was sequenced with immunoSEQ multiplex PCR; TCRdb's copy has only in-frame clones and lacks some. This table holds 100,000 to 150,000 clones, roughly 92% found once. The sequenced material came from blood. All receptors derive from a man between 18 and 29 years old in good health.

V and J are TRBV9 and TRBJ1-6, with 11 bases lining up with TRBD1. The CDR3 runs to 13 residues. J was trimmed by 10 bases and V by 3 bases; bases with no gene match: 0. The germline V gene encodes CDR1 SGDLS and CDR2 YYNGEE. The CDR3 bases are TGTGCCAGCAGCGGGACAGGGGGCTCACCCCTCCACTTT. Translation gives CASSGTGGSPLHF.

V gene TRBV18 combines with J gene TRBJ1-1, with 8 bases fitting TRBD1. The CDR3 spans 14 residues. Germline-derived CDR1 and CDR2 are KGHSH and LQKENI. Trimming removed 6 bases from V and 1 base from J; junction bases left unmatched: 4. The CDR3 here is CASSFQGANTEAFF. The CDR3 DNA follows: TGTGCCAGCTCGTTCCAGGGGGCGAACACTGAAGCTTTCTTT. The full variable domain, in which reference TRBV18 and TRBJ1-1 provide the parts outside the CDR3, is NAGVMQNPRHLVRRRGQEARLRCSPMKGHSHVYWYRQLPEEGLKFMVYLQKENIIDESGMPKERFSAEFPKEGPSILRIQQVVRGDSAAYFCASSFQGANTEAFFGQGTRLTVV.

The genes are TRBV3-1 (or the pseudogene TRBV3-2) and TRBJ2-2, with 9 bases matching TRBD2. The CDR3 totals 16 residues. With 4 bases clipped from V and 1 base from J, the junction kept 4 bases outside the gene matches. CDR1 is LGHDT, CDR2 YNNKEL, per germline (reference sequence). For the CDR3, the DNA is TGTGCCAGCAGCCGTCAACTAGCGGGGAACACCGGGGAGCTGTTTTTT. The encoded protein is CASSRQLAGNTGELFF.

This sequence joins TRBV15 and TRBJ1-5, with D uncertain. The CDR3 extends over 14 amino acids. V gave up 3 bases and J gave up 4 bases, with 10 bases separating them. Germline CDR1 is LNHNV and CDR2 is YYDKDF (reference sequence). The CDR3 reads CATSRTAANQPQHF. CDR3 nucleotides: TGTGCCACCAGCAGGACGGCTGCGAATCAGCCCCAGCATTTT.

CDR3 loop: CASSQQGAGANVLTF. The CDR3 bases are TGTGCCAGCTCACAACAGGGGGCTGGGGCCAACGTCCTGACTTTC. The chain uses TRBV18 and TRBJ2-6; 8 bases line up with TRBD1. The trim removed 4 bases at V and 2 bases at J, leaving 1 base unmatched. Germline CDR1 reads KGHSH; CDR2 reads LQKENI. CDR3 length: 15 amino acids.

This chain connects TRBV11-2 to TRBJ1-2, with D possibly TRBD1 on 6 matching bases. V was trimmed by 5 bases and J by 3 bases, leaving 10 bases between them. Per germline, CDR1 SGHAT and CDR2 FQNNGV. The CDR3 totals 13 residues. The DNA of the CDR3 is TGTGCCAGCAGCCCTAGACAGGACTATGGCTACACCTTC. Its protein is CASSPRQDYGYTF. Variable domain in full (rest from reference TRBV11-2 and TRBJ1-2): EAGVAQSPRYKIIEKRQSVAFWCNPISGHATLYWYQQILGQGPKLLIQFQNNGVVDDSQLPKDRFSAERLKGVDSTLKIQPAKLEDSAVYLCASSPRQDYGYTFGSGTRLTVV.

The chain joins TRBV18 to TRBJ2-4; tentatively, D is TRBD2 (6 bases). In germline, CDR1 is KGHSH, CDR2 LQKENI. The CDR3 is 19 residues long. The V and J ends lost 6 bases and 0 bases respectively, with 24 bases between them. The CDR3 region is CASSPSGGAEATAKNIQYF. Here the CDR3 DNA reads TGTGCCAGCTCCCCGTCGGGCGGGGCAGAAGCAACAGCCAAAAACATTCAGTACTTC.

This chain uses TRBV5-1 with TRBJ2-2; 12 positions match TRBD2. Germline lookup yields CDR1 SGHRS and CDR2 YFSETQ. The CDR3 has 18 amino acids. With V trimmed by 4 bases and J by 7 bases, 14 bases remained unmatched. The CDR3 DNA follows: TGCGCCAGCAGCCCACTTCGGACTAGCGGGGTCGCCGGCGGGGAGCTGTTTTTT. Translating gives CASSPLRTSGVAGGELFF.